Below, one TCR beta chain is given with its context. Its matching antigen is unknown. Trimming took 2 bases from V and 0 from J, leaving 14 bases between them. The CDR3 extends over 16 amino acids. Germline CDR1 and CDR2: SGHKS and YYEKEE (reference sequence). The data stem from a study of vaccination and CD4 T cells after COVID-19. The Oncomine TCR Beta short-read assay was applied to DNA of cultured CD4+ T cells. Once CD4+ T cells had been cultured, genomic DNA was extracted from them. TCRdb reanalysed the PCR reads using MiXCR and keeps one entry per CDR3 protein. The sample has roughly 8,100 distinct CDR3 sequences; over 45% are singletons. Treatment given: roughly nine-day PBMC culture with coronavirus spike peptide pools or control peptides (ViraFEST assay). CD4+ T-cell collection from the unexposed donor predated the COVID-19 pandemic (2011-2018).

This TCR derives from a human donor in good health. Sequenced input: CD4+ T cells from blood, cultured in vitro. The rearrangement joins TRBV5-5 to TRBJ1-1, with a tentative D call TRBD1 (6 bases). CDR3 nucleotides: TGTGCCAGCAGCTTTTTTTTCACAGGGTTGAACACTGAAGCTTTCTTT. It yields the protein CASSFFFTGLNTEAFF.